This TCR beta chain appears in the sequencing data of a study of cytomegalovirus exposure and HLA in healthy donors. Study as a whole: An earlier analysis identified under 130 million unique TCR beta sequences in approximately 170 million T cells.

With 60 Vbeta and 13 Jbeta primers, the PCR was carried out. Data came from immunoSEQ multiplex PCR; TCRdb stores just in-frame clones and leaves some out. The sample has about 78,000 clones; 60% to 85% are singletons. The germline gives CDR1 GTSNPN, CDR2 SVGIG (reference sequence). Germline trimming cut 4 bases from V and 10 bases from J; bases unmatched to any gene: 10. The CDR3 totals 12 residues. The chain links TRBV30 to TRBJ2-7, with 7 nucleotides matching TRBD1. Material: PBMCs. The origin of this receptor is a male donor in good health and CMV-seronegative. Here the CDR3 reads CAWKPPGGRQYF. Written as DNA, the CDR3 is TGTGCCTGGAAACCACCAGGGGGTAGACAGTACTTC.